This entry lists 9 T cell receptor beta chains sequenced from one sample in a study of CD8 T cells in Susac syndrome. With random hexamers, reverse transcription was performed on about 0.5 to 1 ug of RNA. TCRdb re-called the immunoSEQ multiplex PCR reads through MiXCR, storing one row per CDR3 protein. The table has under 250,000 distinct CDR3 sequences, about 95% seen once; the top ten hold 0.15%. The source material was CD4+ T cells from PBMCs. Receptor source: a human donor with Susac syndrome.

V usage is TRBV20-1 and J usage is TRBJ2-5; no definite D call. CDR3 length: 14 amino acids. Germline V gene sequence: CDR1 DFQATT, CDR2 SNEGSKA (reference sequence). Trimming took 0 bases from V and 3 from J, leaving 11 bases between them. The CDR3 reads CSARESSLKETQYF. CDR3 DNA: TGCAGTGCTAGAGAATCCAGCTTGAAAGAGACCCAGTACTTC.

The chain is built from TRBV20-1 and TRBJ2-5; 8 positions agree with TRBD1. The germline V gene encodes CDR1 DFQATT and CDR2 SNEGSKA (reference sequence). The CDR3 contains 15 residues. J lost 7 bases, V lost 3 bases, and 13 bases had no gene match. CDR3 coding DNA: TGCAGTGCTAGTCTCGGACAGGGACCCCCCTCGACCCAGTACTTC. This encodes CSASLGQGPPSTQYF.

The chain uses TRBV18 and TRBJ1-5; the D is unclear. Germline lookup yields CDR1 KGHSH and CDR2 LQKENI. This CDR3 contains 16 residues. V was pared by 2 bases and J by 10 bases, with 21 bases between. The CDR3 DNA follows: TGTGCCAGCTCACCAGAGGGCGCGGGTGGTAAAAAACCCCAGCATTTT. It specifies CASSPEGAGGKKPQHF.

CDR3 nucleotide sequence: TGCGCCAGCAGCCAACGGGTAGACTCTGGGGCACCCCTCCACTTT. Amino acid sequence: CASSQRVDSGAPLHF. V gene TRBV4-3 combines with J gene TRBJ1-6, with unresolved D. The CDR3 is 15 amino acids. CDR1 is LGHNA and CDR2 is YSLEER in the germline V gene. The V end was cut by 2 bases, the J end by 11 bases, with 16 bases between.

The genes are TRBV3-1 and TRBJ2-5, with TRBD1 matching 12 bases. The CDR3 sequence is 16 residues long. The V and J ends lost 2 bases and 5 bases, in that order; junction bases with no gene match: 6. Germline V CDR1 and CDR2: LGHDT, YNNKEL (reference sequence). CDR3 amino acids: CASSQWKGQGAETQYF. In DNA, the CDR3 is TGTGCCAGCAGCCAATGGAAGGGACAGGGGGCTGAGACCCAGTACTTC.

The gene calls are TRBV28 and TRBJ2-7; 7 bases align to TRBD2. V shed 6 bases, J shed 7 bases, and the junction held 3 bases outside the gene matches. CDR3 size: 11 residues. Per germline, CDR1 MDHEN and CDR2 SYDVKM. CDR3: CASRTGGEQYF. In DNA form, the CDR3 reads TGTGCCAGCAGAACGGGAGGAGAGCAGTACTTC.

V usage is TRBV6-5 and J usage is TRBJ1-5; D not resolved. The germline V gene encodes CDR1 MNHEY and CDR2 SVGAGI. The CDR3 totals 13 residues. The V and J ends lost 9 bases and 2 bases respectively, with 11 bases between them. The CDR3 nucleotides read TGTGCCAGTGGAGGGATGCGCAATCAGCCCCAGCATTTT. Translation gives CASGGMRNQPQHF.

The V and J genes are TRBV6-6 and TRBJ2-5; D may be TRBD2 (6 bases). The germline CDR1 and CDR2 sequences are MNHNY and SVGAGI (reference sequence). This CDR3 spans 15 amino acids. V gave up 5 bases and J gave up 5 bases, with 18 bases separating them. The CDR3 loop reads CASSHEEGTLETQYF. CDR3 bases: TGTGCCAGCAGTCACGAGGAGGGAACCCTGGAGACCCAGTACTTC.

The V call is TRBV20-1, the J call TRBJ2-6; maybe TRBD2 (5 bases). CDR3 size: 14 residues. V shed 1 base and J shed 2 bases, with 6 bases lying between them. Germline CDR1 is DFQATT and CDR2 is SNEGSKA (reference sequence). CDR3 bases: TGCAGTGCTAGAGGGGAGACTGGGGCCAACGTCCTGACTTTC. This translates into CSARGETGANVLTF.